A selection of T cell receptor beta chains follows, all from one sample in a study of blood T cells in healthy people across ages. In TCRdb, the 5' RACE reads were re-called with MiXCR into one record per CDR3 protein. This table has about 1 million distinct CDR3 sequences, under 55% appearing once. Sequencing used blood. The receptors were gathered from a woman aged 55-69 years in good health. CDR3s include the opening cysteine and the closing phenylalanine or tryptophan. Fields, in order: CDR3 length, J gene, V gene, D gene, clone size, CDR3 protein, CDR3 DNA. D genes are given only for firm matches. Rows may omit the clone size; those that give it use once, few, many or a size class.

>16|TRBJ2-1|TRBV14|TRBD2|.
CASSQGLAEYLGQQFF
TGTGCCAGCAGCCAGGGACTAGCGGAGTACCTTGGTCAGCAGTTCTTC
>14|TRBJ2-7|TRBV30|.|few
CAWSTGGSSYEQYF
TGTGCCTGGAGTACGGGCGGTAGCTCCTACGAGCAGTACTTC
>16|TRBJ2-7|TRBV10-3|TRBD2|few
CAISAPEREAAYEQYF
TGTGCCATCAGTGCCCCTGAGCGGGAGGCCGCCTACGAGCAGTACTTC
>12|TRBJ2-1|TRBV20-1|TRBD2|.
CSGAGGYNEQFF
TGCAGTGGGGCGGGAGGGTACAATGAGCAGTTCTTC
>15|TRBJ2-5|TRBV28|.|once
CASSSDTGRGETQYF
TGTGCCAGCAGTTCAGATACGGGCCGGGGGGAGACCCAGTACTTC
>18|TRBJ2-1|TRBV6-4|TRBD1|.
CASSELGGGQGAKYEQFF
TGTGCCAGCAGTGAATTGGGTGGGGGACAGGGGGCGAAGTATGAGCAGTTCTTC
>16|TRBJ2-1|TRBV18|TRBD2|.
CASSRYTSAEYNEQFF
TGTGCCAGCTCACGCTACACTAGCGCCGAATACAATGAGCAGTTCTTC
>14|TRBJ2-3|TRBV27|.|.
CASSFSGLADTQYF
TGTGCCAGCAGTTTCTCAGGTTTGGCAGATACGCAGTATTTT
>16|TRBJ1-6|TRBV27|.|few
CASSLIPPGLSSPLHF
TGTGCCAGCAGTTTAATCCCCCCCGGGTTAAGTTCACCCCTCCACTTT
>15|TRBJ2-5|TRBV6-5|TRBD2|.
CASNSGGASKETQYF
TGTGCCAGCAATAGCGGGGGGGCCTCTAAAGAGACCCAGTACTTC
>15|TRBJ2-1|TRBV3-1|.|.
CASSQDGGAYNEQFF
TGTGCCAGCAGCCAAGATGGCGGGGCCTACAATGAGCAGTTCTTC
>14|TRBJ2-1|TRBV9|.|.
CASSVVGKYNEQFF
TGTGCCAGCAGCGTAGTTGGGAAATACAATGAGCAGTTCTTC
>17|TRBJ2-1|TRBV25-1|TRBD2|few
CASSEWVIAGGQNEQFF
TGTGCCAGCAGTGAATGGGTGATAGCGGGAGGTCAAAATGAGCAGTTCTTC
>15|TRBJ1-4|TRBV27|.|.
CASSLRGGRPEKLFF
TGTGCCAGCAGTTTGAGGGGGGGCAGGCCTGAAAAACTGTTTTTT
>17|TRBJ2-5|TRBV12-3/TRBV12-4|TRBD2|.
CASSFWAGGSSYNEQYF
TGTGCCAGCAGTTTCTGGGCGGGAGGTAGCTCCTACAATGAGCAGTACTTC
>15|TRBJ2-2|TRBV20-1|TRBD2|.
CSAPKGLAESGELFF
TGCAGTGCGCCCAAGGGACTAGCGGAGTCCGGGGAGCTGTTTTTT
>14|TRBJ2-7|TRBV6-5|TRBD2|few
CASRSLAGDREQYF
TGTGCCAGCAGATCTCTAGCGGGAGACCGGGAGCAGTACTTC
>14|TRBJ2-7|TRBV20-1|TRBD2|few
CSATAGREPYEQYF
TGCAGTGCCACAGCGGGGCGCGAACCCTACGAGCAGTACTTC
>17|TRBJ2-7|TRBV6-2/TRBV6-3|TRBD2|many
CASSPGLAGDIVDEQYF
TGTGCCAGCAGTCCCGGACTAGCGGGGGATATCGTGGACGAGCAGTACTTC
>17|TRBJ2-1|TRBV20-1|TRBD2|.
CSASRTSGSRGRNEQFF
TGCAGTGCTTCTAGGACTAGCGGGAGCAGGGGGAGGAATGAGCAGTTCTTC
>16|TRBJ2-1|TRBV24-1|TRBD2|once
CATSDPPSGWGHEQFF
TGTGCCACCAGTGATCCCCCTAGCGGTTGGGGTCATGAGCAGTTCTTC
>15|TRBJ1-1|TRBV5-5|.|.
CASSLGGWGGTEAFF
TGTGCCAGCAGCTTAGGAGGTTGGGGCGGCACTGAAGCTTTCTTT
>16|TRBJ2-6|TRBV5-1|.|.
CASSSTINSGANVLTF
TGCGCCAGCAGCTCCACCATCAACTCTGGGGCCAACGTCCTGACTTTC
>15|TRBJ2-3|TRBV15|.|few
CATSSHTPGTDTQYF
TGTGCCACCAGCTCCCATACCCCGGGGACAGATACGCAGTATTTT
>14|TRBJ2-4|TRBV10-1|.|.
CASNADSPGSIQYF
TGCGCCAGCAACGCGGACAGTCCAGGGAGCATTCAGTACTTC
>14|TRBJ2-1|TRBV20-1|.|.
CSARTSPAYNEQFF
TGCAGTGCTAGGACTTCTCCCGCCTACAATGAGCAGTTCTTC
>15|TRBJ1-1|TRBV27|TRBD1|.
CASSLIGGSGTEAFF
TGTGCCAGCAGTTTGATAGGGGGCTCGGGTACTGAAGCTTTCTTT
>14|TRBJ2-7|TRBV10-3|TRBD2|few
CAISKGRVGNEQYF
TGTGCCATCAGTAAGGGGAGGGTTGGCAATGAGCAGTACTTC
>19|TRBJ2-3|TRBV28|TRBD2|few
CASSPTGTSGSWDRDTQYF
TGTGCCAGCAGCCCAACCGGGACTAGCGGGAGCTGGGACAGGGATACGCAGTATTTT
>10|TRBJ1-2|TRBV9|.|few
CASSGAGYTF
TGTGCCAGCAGCGGAGCAGGCTACACCTTC
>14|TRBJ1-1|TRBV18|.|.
CASSPTGLNTEAFF
TGTGCCAGCTCACCTACAGGGTTGAACACTGAAGCTTTCTTT
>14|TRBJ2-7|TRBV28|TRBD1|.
CASSFFRGQYEQYF
TGTGCCAGCAGTTTTTTCAGGGGGCAGTACGAGCAGTACTTC
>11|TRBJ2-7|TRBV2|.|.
CASSDRWEQYF
TGTGCCAGCAGTGACAGGTGGGAGCAGTACTTC
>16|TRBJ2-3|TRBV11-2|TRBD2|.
CASNLRTSGRVDTQYF
TGTGCCAGCAACTTAAGGACTAGCGGGAGGGTGGATACGCAGTATTTT
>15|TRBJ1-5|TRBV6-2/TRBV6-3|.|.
CASSWGGAGNQPQHF
TGTGCCAGCAGTTGGGGGGGCGCGGGCAATCAGCCCCAGCATTTT
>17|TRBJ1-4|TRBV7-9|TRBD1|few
CASSLAGGIITNEKLFF
TGTGCCAGCAGCTTAGCAGGGGGCATCATCACTAATGAAAAACTGTTTTTT
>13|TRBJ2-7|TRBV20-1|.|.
CSAPAQTGSGQYF
TGCAGTGCGCCCGCCCAGACGGGGTCTGGGCAGTACTTC
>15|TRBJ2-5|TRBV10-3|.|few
CAIKGGQSHQETQYF
TGTGCCATCAAGGGGGGCCAGTCCCACCAAGAGACCCAGTACTTC